This T cell receptor beta chain was recorded in a study of OX40 agonist ivuxolimab in advanced cancers. CDR3 length equals 13 residues. Trimming took 3 bases from V and 7 from J, leaving 10 bases between them. The germline gives CDR1 SGHAT, CDR2 FQNNGV. The repertoire was sequenced with immunoSEQ multiplex PCR; TCRdb's copy has only in-frame clones and lacks some. The sample consists of roughly 80,000 clones, 80% to 90% of them appearing once. The chain joins TRBV11-2 to TRBJ1-5, with no clear D. This sample comprised CD4+ or CD8+ T cells sorted from blood, obtained in a trial of the OX40 agonist ivuxolimab. This sequence was found in an adult with an advanced solid tumor such as melanoma, head and neck, liver or kidney cancer. DNA of the CDR3: TGTGCCAGCAGCTTCCTGTATGACCAGCCCCAGCATTTT. Amino acid sequence: CASSFLYDQPQHF.